The 9 T cell receptor beta chains below come from one sample, sequenced in a study of cytomegalovirus exposure and HLA in healthy donors. A multiplex PCR was run with 60 Vbeta primers and 13 Jbeta primers. Clones were sequenced by immunoSEQ multiplex PCR, and TCRdb holds only the in-frame ones, with some missing. The data show hundreds of thousands of clones, 75% to 80% seen once. Specimen: PBMCs. These receptor sequences come from a male donor in good health and CMV-seronegative.

The chain uses TRBV13 and TRBJ2-1; D possibly corresponds to TRBD2 (6 bases). Germline assignment: CDR1 PRHDT and CDR2 FYEKMQ (reference sequence). There are 15 residues in the CDR3. The V end lost 5 bases, the J end lost 7 bases, and 18 bases lay between the germline ends. The CDR3 bases are TGTGCCAGCAGCCCTAGGGGCGGGGCCTGGAATGAGCAGTTCTTC. Translation gives CASSPRGGAWNEQFF.

The rearrangement joins TRBV7-2 to TRBJ2-5; possible D gene TRBD2, 7 bases. The germline gives CDR1 SGHTA, CDR2 FQGNSA. The germline V and J ends were trimmed by 5 bases and 5 bases, with 18 bases remaining between them. CDR3 length: 15 amino acids. CDR3 in amino acids: CASSPSRGAWETQYF. The CDR3 nucleotides are TGTGCCAGCAGCCCCAGTCGGGGGGCCTGGGAGACCCAGTACTTC.

The rearrangement uses TRBV5-1 and TRBJ1-2; no definite D call. The CDR3 contains 13 residues. V was clipped by 0 bases and J by 5 bases, with 8 bases between them. Looked up from germline, CDR1 is SGHRS and CDR2 is YFSETQ. DNA of the CDR3: TGCGCCAGCAGCTTGGGGGAGCATTATGGCTACACCTTC. Its translation is CASSLGEHYGYTF.

V and J are TRBV4-3 and TRBJ2-7; D ambiguous. Between the trimmed V and J ends, which lost 0 bases and 1 base, there was a span of 7 bases. The CDR3 is 14 residues long. Germline loops: CDR1 LGHNA, CDR2 YSLEER. Written as DNA, the CDR3 is TGCGCCAGCAGCCAAGATCCAGATTCCTACGAGCAGTACTTC. The encoded protein is CASSQDPDSYEQYF.

This chain joins TRBV7-9 and TRBJ1-2; a possible D gene is TRBD1 (5 bases). Looked up from germline, CDR1 is SEHNR and CDR2 is FQNEAQ (reference sequence). CDR3 size: 15 residues. V was pared by 1 base and J by 7 bases, with 16 bases between. The CDR3 bases are TGTGCCAGCAGCTTAGGAGGTCGGACACGAACTGGCTACACCTTC. Protein: CASSLGGRTRTGYTF.

The chain has TRBV5-1 and TRBJ1-5; D unclear. Trimming took 0 bases from V and 0 from J, leaving 7 bases between them. This CDR3 region has 15 residues. CDR1 and CDR2 (germline): SGHRS, YFSETQ. CDR3 sequence (DNA): TGCGCCAGCAGCTTGGACAATAATAGCAATCAGCCCCAGCATTTT. It encodes CASSLDNNSNQPQHF.

V usage is TRBV9 and J usage is TRBJ2-1, with 8 nucleotides matching TRBD1. There are 15 residues in the CDR3. Trimming cost V 0 bases and J 8 bases; bases outside gene matches: 7. From germline, CDR1 is SGDLS and CDR2 YYNGEE. In DNA form, the CDR3 reads TGTGCCAGCAGCGTAGCGGCAGGGGGCTCGGATGAGCAGTTCTTC. Protein product: CASSVAAGGSDEQFF.

This clone came up a few times. J is TRBJ2-7 and V is TRBV28, with 9 positions matching TRBD1. J was trimmed by 0 bases and V by 6 bases; bases with no gene match: 9. CDR3 length: 16 residues. CDR1 is MDHEN, CDR2 SYDVKM, per germline. CDR3 loop: CASSITPGQGSYEQYF. The CDR3 bases are TGTGCCAGCAGCATTACCCCGGGACAGGGCTCCTACGAGCAGTACTTC.

The CDR3 reads CASSPGGSGGINIQYF. The DNA of the CDR3 is TGCGCCAGCAGCCCAGGCGGTAGCGGGGGGATAAACATTCAGTACTTC. The V call is TRBV5-1, the J call TRBJ2-4, with 10 bases identical to TRBD2. The CDR3 extends over 16 amino acids. Germline lookup yields CDR1 SGHRS and CDR2 YFSETQ. J gave up 6 bases and V 4 bases, and 10 bases lay outside the gene matches.